This T cell receptor (beta chain) was captured by sequencing in a study of OX40 agonist ivuxolimab in advanced cancers. The repertoire was sequenced with immunoSEQ multiplex PCR; TCRdb's copy has only in-frame clones and lacks some. The sample includes tens of thousands of clones, roughly nine tenths of them seen just once. In the case of this clone: Its antigen is unidentified.

Germline V gene lookup returns CDR1 ENHRY and CDR2 SYGVKD. The CDR3 has 16 amino acids. The V and J ends lost 5 bases and 2 bases, in that order; junction bases with no gene match: 7. Study-level results: The authors also found low normalized T-cell clonal expansion in some nonresponders. Expanded clones belonging to CD8+ T cells outnumbered, on average, those of CD4+.

The chain employs TRBV10-3 and TRBJ2-1; 9 bases match TRBD2. Sequenced here: CD4+ or CD8+ T cells sorted from blood, sampled in a trial of the OX40 agonist ivuxolimab. The sequence derives from an adult with an advanced solid tumor such as melanoma, head and neck, liver or kidney cancer. In DNA form, the CDR3 reads TGTGCCATCAGTCCCCAGACTAGCGGAACCTACAATGAGCAGTTCTTC. As protein: CAISPQTSGTYNEQFF.